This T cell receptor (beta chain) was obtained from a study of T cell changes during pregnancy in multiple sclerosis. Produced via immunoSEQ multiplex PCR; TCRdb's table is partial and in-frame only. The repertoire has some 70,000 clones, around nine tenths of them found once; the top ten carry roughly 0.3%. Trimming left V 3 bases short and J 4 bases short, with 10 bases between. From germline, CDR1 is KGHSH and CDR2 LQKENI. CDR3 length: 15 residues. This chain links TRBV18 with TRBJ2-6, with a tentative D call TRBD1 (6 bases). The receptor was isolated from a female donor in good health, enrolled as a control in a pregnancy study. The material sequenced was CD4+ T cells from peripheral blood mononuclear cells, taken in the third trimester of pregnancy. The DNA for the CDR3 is TGTGCCAGCTCACCGGGGGCACCCGGGGCCAACGTCCTGACTTTC. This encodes CASSPGAPGANVLTF.